Only a few counts were recorded for the clone carrying this T cell receptor beta chain. Antigen specificity is unknown. The sample is drawn from a study of blood T cells in healthy people across ages. Those donating, healthy Caucasian individuals from Russia, were aged about 6 to 100. Researchers collected 9.5 to 10 milliliters of peripheral blood from every single donor. Germline values: CDR1 LGHNA, CDR2 YNFKEQ. V was pared by 3 bases and J by 2 bases, with 11 bases between. The CDR3 sequence is 14 residues long. Through a sample-barcoded 5' primer and a J-beta primer mix, a second PCR was run for 7 to 11 cycles. MiXCR, applied by TCRdb to the 5' RACE reads, yields one record per CDR3 protein. Of around 2 million distinct CDR3 sequences listed, around 42% are singletons. Study results and caveats: Fewer expanded clones and more diversity marked long-lived versus aged donors. Per-million-T-cell TCR beta diversity fell roughly linearly with age.

The chain has TRBV4-2 and TRBJ2-7; maybe TRBD1 (5 bases). This receptor was taken from a human donor in good health. Material: blood. CDR3 residues: CASSHLDRAYEQYF. CDR3 sequence (DNA): TGTGCCAGCAGCCATCTTGACAGAGCCTACGAGCAGTACTTC.